This T cell receptor beta chain was sequenced during a study of shared clonotypes between healthy human individuals. Here immunoSEQ multiplex PCR was the method, and the copy in TCRdb shows in-frame clones only, minus some. The top ten hold approximately 1.7% of the sample, which has hundreds of thousands of clones, about 74% seen once. There were only Caucasian adults among the donors, and all lived in Nashville, Tennessee. The germline CDR1 and CDR2 sequences are SGHTA and FQGTGA. The CDR3 totals 12 residues. The ends were cut back, 5 bases at V and 7 bases at J, with 9 bases in the middle. The chain uses TRBV7-3 and TRBJ2-1; possible D gene TRBD1, 6 bases. This clonotype was sampled from a woman in her thirties in good health. Sample: memory CD4+ T cells sorted from blood. Subset given: CD45RA-negative fraction. This CDR3 is CASSADSNEQFF. The CDR3 DNA sequence: TGTGCCAGCAGCGCGGACAGTAATGAGCAGTTCTTC.